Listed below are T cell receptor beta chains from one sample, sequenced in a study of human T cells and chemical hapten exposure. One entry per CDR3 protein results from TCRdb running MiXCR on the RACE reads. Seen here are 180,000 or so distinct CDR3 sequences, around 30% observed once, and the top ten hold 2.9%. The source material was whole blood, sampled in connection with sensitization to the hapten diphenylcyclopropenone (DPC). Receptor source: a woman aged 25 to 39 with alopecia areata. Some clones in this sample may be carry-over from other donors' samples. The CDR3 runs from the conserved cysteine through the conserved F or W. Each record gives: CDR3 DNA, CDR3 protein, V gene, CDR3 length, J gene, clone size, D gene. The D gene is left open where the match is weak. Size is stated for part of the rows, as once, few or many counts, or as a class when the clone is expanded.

DNA: TGTGCCAGCAGCGTAGTAGGGGATTTGAACACTGAAGCTTTCTTT; CDR3: CASSVVGDLNTEAFF; V: TRBV9; length: 15; J: TRBJ1-1; size: few; D: .
DNA: TGCAGTGCTAGAGAAAATCCGGGACTAGTCTACGAGCAGTACTTC; CDR3: CSARENPGLVYEQYF; V: TRBV20-1; length: 15; J: TRBJ2-7; size: once; D: TRBD2
DNA: TGCGCCAGCAGCATCGAAGCCCAGGGTCACACTGAAGCTTTCTTT; CDR3: CASSIEAQGHTEAFF; V: TRBV5-1; length: 15; J: TRBJ1-1; size: .; D: .
DNA: TGTGCCAGCAGTGACCGGGGAGCCAGCACTGAAGCTTTCTTT; CDR3: CASSDRGASTEAFF; V: TRBV6-1; length: 14; J: TRBJ1-1; size: .; D: .
DNA: TGCAGCGTTGAAGTCGTACAGGGGGGGTATGGCTACACCTTC; CDR3: CSVEVVQGGYGYTF; V: TRBV29-1; length: 14; J: TRBJ1-2; size: .; D: TRBD1
DNA: TGCAGTGCTGGGGGTTCTGGAAACACCATATATTTT; CDR3: CSAGGSGNTIYF; V: TRBV20-1; length: 12; J: TRBJ1-3; size: .; D: .
DNA: TGTGCCAGCAATAACGGACAGGGGTCCGGCTACACCTTC; CDR3: CASNNGQGSGYTF; V: TRBV28; length: 13; J: TRBJ1-2; size: .; D: TRBD1
DNA: TGTGCCATCAGTGAGCCTGGGAACAGGGGGCCCTACGAGCAGTACTTC; CDR3: CAISEPGNRGPYEQYF; V: TRBV10-3; length: 16; J: TRBJ2-7; size: .; D: TRBD1
DNA: TGTGCCAGCAGCCAATCGGGACAGCCCCAGCATTTT; CDR3: CASSQSGQPQHF; V: TRBV16; length: 12; J: TRBJ1-5; size: few; D: .
DNA: TGCAGCGCCCAAGAGGTCGGGGGCGGGGAGACCCAGTACTTC; CDR3: CSAQEVGGGETQYF; V: TRBV29-1; length: 14; J: TRBJ2-5; size: few; D: .
DNA: TGTGCCACCAGCAGAGCAGGGCCTAGCACAGATACGCAGTATTTT; CDR3: CATSRAGPSTDTQYF; V: TRBV15; length: 15; J: TRBJ2-3; size: .; D: .
DNA: TGCAGCGTCTTACCGGGACCTAACCCCACAGATACGCAGTATTTT; CDR3: CSVLPGPNPTDTQYF; V: TRBV29-1; length: 15; J: TRBJ2-3; size: .; D: .
DNA: TGCAGCGTTGAAAGTAGGGTAGGACACCTTGAAGCTTTCTTT; CDR3: CSVESRVGHLEAFF; V: TRBV29-1; length: 14; J: TRBJ1-1; size: .; D: .
DNA: TGTGCCAGCAGGTCAGGGGGAGGTACGCAGTATTTT; CDR3: CASRSGGGTQYF; V: TRBV6-5; length: 12; J: TRBJ2-3; size: once; D: .
DNA: TGTGCCAGCAGGAACGGACAGGGAAATTCACCCCTCCACTTT; CDR3: CASRNGQGNSPLHF; V: TRBV6-5; length: 14; J: TRBJ1-6; size: few; D: TRBD1
DNA: TGTGCCAGCAGCTTAGGGCAGGGTCGGACGCAGTATTTT; CDR3: CASSLGQGRTQYF; V: TRBV11-2; length: 13; J: TRBJ2-3; size: .; D: .
DNA: TGTGCCAGCAGCCTAGACAGGGGATTGGCCACTGAAGCTTTCTTT; CDR3: CASSLDRGLATEAFF; V: TRBV11-2; length: 15; J: TRBJ1-1; size: .; D: TRBD1
DNA: TGTGCCAGCAGTACGGGTACGGGCGAGCAGTACTTC; CDR3: CASSTGTGEQYF; V: TRBV6-2/TRBV6-3; length: 12; J: TRBJ2-7; size: .; D: .
DNA: TGCAGCGTGGGGCCAGATACGCAGTATTTT; CDR3: CSVGPDTQYF; V: TRBV29-1; length: 10; J: TRBJ2-3; size: few; D: .
DNA: TGCGCCAGCAGCCTCACCGAGTGGGACTATGGCTACACCTTC; CDR3: CASSLTEWDYGYTF; V: TRBV4-1; length: 14; J: TRBJ1-2; size: .; D: .
DNA: TGTGCCAGCCAGACCGGGACAGCAAACAATGAGCAGTTCTTC; CDR3: CASQTGTANNEQFF; V: TRBV27; length: 14; J: TRBJ2-1; size: few; D: TRBD1
DNA: TGTGCCAGCACTATGACAGGGGCCGGCAATCAGCCCCAGCATTTT; CDR3: CASTMTGAGNQPQHF; V: TRBV12-3/TRBV12-4; length: 15; J: TRBJ1-5; size: .; D: TRBD1
DNA: TGTGCCAGCACCACCGGGACTAGTAGTCACGAGCAGTACTTC; CDR3: CASTTGTSSHEQYF; V: TRBV6-1; length: 14; J: TRBJ2-7; size: few; D: TRBD2